This T cell receptor beta chain comes out of a study of blood T cell repertoires in COVID-19. Study overall: Samples came from the United States, Italy and Spain, spanning acute and convalescent COVID-19. The cDNA or gDNA used as material had been derived from T cells, B-cell-depleted T cells, or PBMCs.

Method: immunoSEQ multiplex PCR; TCRdb's copy keeps in-frame clones and lacks some. The sample includes around 130,000 clones, approximately 84% of them seen just once. This receptor was identified in a woman over 75 with acute or convalescent COVID-19. The source material was peripheral blood.

The CDR3 DNA reads as TGTGCCAGCAGTCAGCTTACAGGCAATCAGCCCCAGCATTTT. It is translated as CASSQLTGNQPQHF. The chain employs TRBV27 and TRBJ1-5; D ambiguous. This CDR3 is built from 14 residues. Per the germline V gene, CDR1 is MNHEY and CDR2 is SMNVEV (reference sequence). V was trimmed by 5 bases and J by 2 bases, leaving 10 bases between them.